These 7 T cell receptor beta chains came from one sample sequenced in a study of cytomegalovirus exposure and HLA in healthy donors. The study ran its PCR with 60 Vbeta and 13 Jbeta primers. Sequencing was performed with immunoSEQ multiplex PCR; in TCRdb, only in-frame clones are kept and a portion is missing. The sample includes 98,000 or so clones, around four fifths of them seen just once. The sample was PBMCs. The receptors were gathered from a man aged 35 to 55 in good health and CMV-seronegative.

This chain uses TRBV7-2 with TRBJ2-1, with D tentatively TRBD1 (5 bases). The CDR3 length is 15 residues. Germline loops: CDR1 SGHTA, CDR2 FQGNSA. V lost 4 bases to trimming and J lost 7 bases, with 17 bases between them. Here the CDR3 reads CASSYFPDTQNEQFF. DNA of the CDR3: TGTGCCAGCAGCTATTTCCCGGACACGCAAAATGAGCAGTTCTTC. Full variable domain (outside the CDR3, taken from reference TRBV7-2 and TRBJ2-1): GAGVSQSPSNKVTEKGKDVELRCDPISGHTALYWYRQSLGQGLEFLIYFQGNSAPDKSGLPSDRFSAERTGGSVSTLTIQRTQQEDSAVYLCASSYFPDTQNEQFFGPGTRLTVL.

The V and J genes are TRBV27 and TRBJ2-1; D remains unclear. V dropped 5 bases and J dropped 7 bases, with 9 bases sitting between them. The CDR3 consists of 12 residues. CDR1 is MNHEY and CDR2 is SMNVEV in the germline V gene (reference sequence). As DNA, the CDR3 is TGTGCCAGCAGTCCGCTCGGGAATGAGCAGTTCTTC. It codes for CASSPLGNEQFF.

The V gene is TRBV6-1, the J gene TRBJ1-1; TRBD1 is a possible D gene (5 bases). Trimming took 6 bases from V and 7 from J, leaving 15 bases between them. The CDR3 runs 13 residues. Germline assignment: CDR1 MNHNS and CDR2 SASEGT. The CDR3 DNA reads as TGTGCCAGCAGCGAACAGGTGGTGGGTGAAGCTTTCTTT. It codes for CASSEQVVGEAFF.

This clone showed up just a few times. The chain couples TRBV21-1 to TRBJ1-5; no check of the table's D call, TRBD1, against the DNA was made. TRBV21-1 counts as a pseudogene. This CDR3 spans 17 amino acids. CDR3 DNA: TGTGCCAGCAGCAAAGGACAGGGTGCTACTAGCAATCAGCCCCAGCATTTT. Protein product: CASSKGQGATSNQPQHF.

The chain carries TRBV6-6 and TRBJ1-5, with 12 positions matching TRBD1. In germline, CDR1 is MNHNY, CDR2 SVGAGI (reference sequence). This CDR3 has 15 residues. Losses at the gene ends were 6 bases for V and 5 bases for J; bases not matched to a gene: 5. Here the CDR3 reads CASSRDRGQDQPQHF. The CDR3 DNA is TGTGCCAGCAGCAGGGACAGGGGGCAGGATCAGCCCCAGCATTTT.

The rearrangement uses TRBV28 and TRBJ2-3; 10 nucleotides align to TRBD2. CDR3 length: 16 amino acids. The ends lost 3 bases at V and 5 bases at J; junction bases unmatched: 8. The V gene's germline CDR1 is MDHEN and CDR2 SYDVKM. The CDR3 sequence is CASSFSGRLGIDTQYF. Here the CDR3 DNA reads TGTGCCAGCAGTTTTAGCGGGAGGTTGGGTATAGATACGCAGTATTTT.

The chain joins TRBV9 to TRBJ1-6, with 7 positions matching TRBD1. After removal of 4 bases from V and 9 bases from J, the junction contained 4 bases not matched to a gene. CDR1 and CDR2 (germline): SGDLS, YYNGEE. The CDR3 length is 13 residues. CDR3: CASSPNRGSPLHF. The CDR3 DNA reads TGTGCCAGCAGCCCAAACAGGGGTTCACCCCTCCACTTT.